Each of the 15 T cell receptor beta chains below was sequenced from the same sample in a study of molecular identifiers for immune sequencing clone quantification. Using its own MiXCR run on the PCR reads, TCRdb lists one record per CDR3 protein. The table lists around 460,000 distinct CDR3 sequences, roughly 23% of them singletons. The source material was naive CD8+ T cells from blood, with Jurkat cell RNA spiked in. Subset denoted: FACS-sorted CD8+CD4-CCR7+CD45RA+ naive T cells. The source is a human donor in good health. Some libraries in this study had Jurkat cell RNA spiked in.

The rearrangement joins TRBV7-9 to TRBJ2-7; D call uncertain. The CDR3 is made up of 12 amino acids. Germline CDR1 is SEHNR and CDR2 is FQNEAQ (reference sequence). Trimming removed 8 bases at V and 0 bases at J, with 8 bases between. CDR3 in amino acids: CASEAHSYEQYF. The CDR3 nucleotides are TGTGCCAGCGAGGCACACTCCTACGAGCAGTACTTC.

The chain recombines TRBV7-2 with TRBJ2-1; D may be TRBD2 (5 bases). This CDR3 is 14 amino acids long. CDR1 SGHTA and CDR2 FQGNSA come from the germline V gene. The V end lost 5 bases, the J end lost 4 bases, and 12 bases lay between the germline ends. The CDR3 DNA follows: TGTGCCAGCAGCCTTATAGCGATGTACAATGAGCAGTTCTTC. It is translated as CASSLIAMYNEQFF.

This clonotype has a count of ten or more. The chain employs TRBV9 and TRBJ2-2; unclear D gene. V lost 6 bases to trimming and J lost 3 bases, with 9 bases between them. CDR3 length: 13 amino acids. CDR1 is SGDLS and CDR2 is YYNGEE in the germline V gene. In nucleotides, the CDR3 is TGTGCCAGCAAAAATCGGGACACCGGGGAGCTGTTTTTT. Translated: CASKNRDTGELFF.

About this clonotype itself: A much larger clone is a single base away; this may be a read error. The V call is TRBV5-6, the J call TRBJ2-6, with D possibly being TRBD2 (5 bases). Germline V gene sequence: CDR1 SGHDT, CDR2 YYEEEE. CDR3 size: 18 residues. The ends were cut back, 0 bases at V and 0 bases at J, with 13 bases in the middle. In DNA form, the CDR3 reads TGTGCCAGCAGCTTGGCCTGGGAGTCCTGCTCTGGGGCCAACGTCCTGACTTTC. This encodes CASSLAWESCSGANVLTF.

On this clonotype itself: It may be a read error: a sequence one base away is much more abundant. The rearrangement joins TRBV12-3 or TRBV12-4 to TRBJ2-5; perhaps TRBD2 as D (5 bases). With 4 bases removed from V and 0 bases from J, the gap between germline ends came to 21 bases. The CDR3 runs 18 residues. In nucleotides, the CDR3 is TGTGCCAGCAGTTCCTTGGGATTCGGAGGCTCGTACCAAGAGACCCAGTACTTC. This encodes CASSSLGFGGSYQETQYF.

This clonotype has just a few counts. In nucleotides, the CDR3 is TGTGCCAGCAGCACAAACCCCGGGGAGCTGTTTTTT. Protein: CASSTNPGELFF. V gene TRBV11-3 combines with J gene TRBJ2-2, with unresolved D. CDR3 length: 12 residues. Looked up from germline, CDR1 is SGHNT and CDR2 is YENEEA. With 5 bases removed from V and 6 bases from J, the gap between germline ends came to 7 bases.

The chain recombines TRBV2 with TRBJ2-7; D possibly matches TRBD1 or TRBD2 (5 bases each). V lost 10 bases to trimming and J lost 0 bases, with 13 bases between them. The CDR3 is 13 residues long. CDR1 and CDR2 (germline): SNHLY, FYNNEI. The DNA for the CDR3 is TGTGCCACCTCGGGGCGGTACTCCTACGAGCAGTACTTC. The encoded protein is CATSGRYSYEQYF. The full variable domain, its missing parts supplied by reference TRBV2 and TRBJ2-7, is EPEVTQTPSHQVTQMGQEVILRCVPISNHLYFYWYRQILGQKVEFLVSFYNNEISEKSEIFDDQFSVERPDGSNFTLKIRSTKLEDSAMYFCATSGRYSYEQYFGPGTRLTVT.

The chain couples TRBV28 to TRBJ2-2; 9 nucleotides match TRBD1. V shed 4 bases and J 4 bases; nucleotides not matched to a gene: 4. The CDR3 has 15 residues. Germline-derived CDR1 and CDR2 are MDHEN and SYDVKM. In DNA, the CDR3 is TGTGCCAGCAGTTACAGGGGGCTCTCCACCGGGGAGCTGTTTTTT. It specifies CASSYRGLSTGELFF.

This clonotype has a count of ten or more. V gene TRBV11-2 combines with J gene TRBJ2-6; D is perhaps TRBD1 or TRBD2 (6 bases each). This CDR3 has 15 amino acids. Between the trimmed V and J ends, which lost 3 bases and 4 bases, there was a span of 10 bases. Per germline, CDR1 SGHAT and CDR2 FQNNGV. In nucleotides, the CDR3 is TGTGCCAGCAGCTTTGGGGGGCTGGGGGCCAACGTCCTGACTTTC. Translated, it gives CASSFGGLGANVLTF.

A single count supports this clonotype. Possible read error: a much larger clone is one base away. V and J are TRBV6-1 and TRBJ2-2; D unclear. Trimming left V 8 bases short and J 4 bases short, with 8 bases between. The CDR3 extends over 12 amino acids. The germline gives CDR1 MNHNS, CDR2 SASEGT. The chain's CDR3 is CASGTITGELFF. Written as DNA, the CDR3 is TGTGCCAGCGGTACCATCACCGGGGAGCTGTTTTTT.

There are a few counts of this clonotype. This rearrangement joins TRBV10-3 to TRBJ2-7, with D perhaps matching TRBD1 or TRBD2 (5 bases each). This CDR3 region has 13 residues. Germline loops: CDR1 ENHRY, CDR2 SYGVKD. The V end lost 2 bases, the J end lost 4 bases, and 9 bases lay between the germline ends. The CDR3 here is CAISEGGVYEQYF. In DNA form, the CDR3 reads TGTGCCATCAGTGAGGGGGGAGTGTACGAGCAGTACTTC.

This clonotype was detected ten times or more. V gene TRBV5-1 combines with J gene TRBJ1-1, with 10 positions matching TRBD1. Losses at the gene ends were 4 bases for V and 5 bases for J; bases not matched to a gene: 14. Germline lookup yields CDR1 SGHRS and CDR2 YFSETQ. The CDR3 is 17 amino acids. In nucleotides, the CDR3 is TGCGCCAGCAGCCACGTCCCGGGACAGGGGCTGTTGACTGAAGCTTTCTTT. This codes for CASSHVPGQGLLTEAFF.

In this sample, this clonotype turned up once. The chain recombines TRBV7-2 with TRBJ2-4; 10 positions match TRBD1. Germline V gene sequence: CDR1 SGHTA, CDR2 FQGNSA. CDR3 length equals 18 residues. V shed 4 bases, J shed 0 bases, and the junction held 9 bases outside the gene matches. The CDR3 bases are TGTGCCAGCAGCTCCCCCGGGACAGGGGACTTAGCCAAAAACATTCAGTACTTC. Translating it yields CASSSPGTGDLAKNIQYF.

This clonotype showed up just a few times. The rearrangement links TRBV13 to TRBJ2-7; TRBD1 matches at 12 bases. CDR3 length equals 15 residues. V was clipped by 3 bases and J by 5 bases; unmatched bases: 5. Per the germline V gene, CDR1 is PRHDT and CDR2 is FYEKMQ (reference sequence). The CDR3 nucleotides read TGTGCCAGCAGCTTTGCGGGACAGGGGGCCAACGAGCAGTACTTC. This translates into CASSFAGQGANEQYF.

DNA of the CDR3: TGCGCCAGCAGCTTCGGACTAGCGGACACCTACGAGCAGTACTTC. Its protein is CASSFGLADTYEQYF. The chain couples TRBV5-1 to TRBJ2-7, with TRBD2 identical over 10 bases. Trimming took 2 bases from V and 2 from J; bases not matched to a gene: 4. CDR1 is SGHRS, CDR2 YFSETQ, per germline. This CDR3 comprises 15 residues.